Reported below is one T cell receptor (beta chain). Its antigen remains undetermined. Base qualities are not at hand, and no much larger clone is one base apart. The TCR beta CDR3 regions were amplified from the RNA transcripts. The first round of RT-PCR for the TCR CDR3 was performed with the HTBI primer set and the Qiagen OneStep RT-PCR kit. Libraries were constructed in a second round of multiplex PCR, after which size selection and purification were carried out. Libraries were sequenced paired-end with 100 bp reads on an Illumina HiSeq2000. The source study handled its data this way. Raw data were processed with SOAPnuke, discarding reads with adapters, uncalled bases, mean Phred below 15, or no exact constant-primer or identifier match. High-quality paired reads were merged using COPE v1.2.5, and each unique nucleotide sequence was defined as a clonotype. Clonotypes were aligned to IMGT TRBV, TRBD and TRBJ reference segments using MiTCR v1.1. Only V-J combinations with frequency above 0.0001, covering roughly 99% of repertoires, were analysed. The TCS score was defined as the ratio of F50 (clonal expansion) to E x V (chaos), calculated using BLOSUM62-based TCRdist between CDR3 peptides within each V-J. Welch's t-statistics and random forest reduced 500 to 550 V-J features to roughly 13, which were used in a naive Bayes classifier (R e1071). TCRdb reprocessing: public reads trimmed at Q25 with fastp, clones called with MiXCR, in-frame beta chains kept. Each entry merges the rows of one CDR3 protein and shows their most common DNA and genes. None of the V and J calls come from the authors' own analysis; TCRdb made them. Recorded for this sample are fewer than 450,000 distinct CDR3 sequences; roughly a sixth of them occurred a single time. The ten largest clonotypes hold around a third of the sample.

The CDR3 runs 12 amino acids, cysteine and phenylalanine included. Only the CDR3 DNA is retained, 36 bases long and in frame from the first base. The V and J ends are trimmed by 6 bases and 6 bases, leaving 9 bases between them. From a lookup of the germline V gene, CDR1 and CDR2 are SGHAT and FQNNGV. This sample was included in a study of T cells in Graves' hyperthyroidism and ophthalmopathy (dated by TCRdb to the late 2010s). A note on the overall study: Peripheral blood was collected at initial diagnosis, before any treatment. A discovery cohort of about a hundred patients, roughly 40 with Graves' ophthalmopathy and fewer than 65 with stable Graves' hyperthyroidism, was used to find distinguishing TCR V-J signatures. An independent validation cohort of under 20 hyperthyroidism patients and more than 15 patients who later progressed to ophthalmopathy tested prospective prediction of ophthalmopathy. The paper reports TCR Vbeta CDR3 sequencing of 140 or so peripheral blood samples: fewer than 50 ophthalmopathy, 75 to 80 hyperthyroidism and some 17 progressor patients. For training and testing, the 100 or so patients in the discovery cohort were randomly divided in a 7:3 ratio. In addition, the study compared T-cell repertoires in thyroid tissue and in blood from five or six Graves' hyperthyroidism patients. After sampling, hyperthyroidism patients received methimazole starting at 30 mg daily, and ophthalmopathy patients received high-dose intravenous methylprednisolone. Paper-wide results and their limitations: Ophthalmopathy was separated from stable hyperthyroidism by a 13 V-J signature model, with just over 85% sensitivity and roughly 84% specificity obtained in cross-validation and 80%/75% obtained in testing. Blood samples also contained most of the expanded thyroid clonotypes (frequency above 0.001), which suggests that blood repertoires may reflect thyroid immune responses. In validation, progression to ophthalmopathy was predicted by the model with 70.59% sensitivity and just over 72% specificity, a median of roughly 6.4 months before onset. No statistical method was used to set the sample size in advance, and investigators knew the group allocation.

Hyperthyroidism patients were newly diagnosed, had a disease duration of under 2 months, and were aged 18 to 65 years. Exclusion was applied to patients with uncontrolled infections, other autoimmune diseases, pregnancy or lactation. Diagnoses were established on the basis of clinical symptoms, serum thyroxine and TRAb, thyroid ultrasound, and orbital computed tomography. Blood from progressor patients was drawn when they were first diagnosed with hyperthyroidism, before any ophthalmopathy symptoms appeared. PBMCs were isolated from approximately 10 ml of fresh peripheral blood by Ficoll-Paque density gradient centrifugation. Progressor patients were first diagnosed with Graves' hyperthyroidism and then developed ophthalmopathy during follow-up. Trizol reagent was used to extract total RNA, and RNA quality was then checked on an Agilent 2100 Bioanalyzer.

The chain links TRBV11-2 with TRBJ2-1; the D gene remains uncertain. The origin of this receptor is a woman aged 25 to 45 with Graves' hyperthyroidism that later progressed to Graves' ophthalmopathy. The sequencing sample was made of blood. The CDR3 loop reads CASSHFLNEQFF. The base sequence is TGTGCCAGCAGTCACTTCCTCAATGAGCAGTTCTTC.